A single sample gave rise to the 7 T cell receptor beta chains below, sequenced in a study of blood T cell repertoires in COVID-19. TCRdb's copy holds only in-frame clones and misses some; the assay was immunoSEQ multiplex PCR. The data contain roughly 200,000 clones, around 88% of them singletons. The sequencing sample was made of peripheral blood. These receptors originate from a woman in her twenties or thirties with acute or convalescent COVID-19.

The rearrangement joins TRBV9 to TRBJ2-1, with unresolved D. Germline V CDR1 and CDR2: SGDLS, YYNGEE. The germline V and J ends were trimmed by 3 bases and 4 bases, with 14 bases remaining between them. This CDR3 region has 15 residues. In DNA form, the CDR3 reads TGTGCCAGCAGCGCCTTCTTAATCCCTTACAATGAGCAGTTCTTC. Its translation is CASSAFLIPYNEQFF.

This chain joins TRBV12-3 or TRBV12-4 and TRBJ1-1; 7 nucleotides match TRBD1. V lost 7 bases, J lost 4 bases, and 6 bases stayed unmatched. The CDR3 extends over 13 amino acids. The CDR3: CASTRAGGTEAFF. In DNA form, the CDR3 reads TGTGCCAGCACCCGAGCAGGGGGCACTGAAGCTTTCTTT.

This rearrangement joins TRBV30 to TRBJ1-5; D gene ambiguous. Germline-derived CDR1 and CDR2 are GTSNPN and SVGIG (reference sequence). The CDR3 has 14 amino acids. Trimming took 2 bases from V and 6 from J, leaving 14 bases between them. The CDR3 DNA is TGTGCCTGGAGTCGTGACCCCGGAGGTCAGCCCCAGCATTTT. Protein: CAWSRDPGGQPQHF.

V gene TRBV7-2 combines with J gene TRBJ2-1; D unclear. Germline CDR1 reads SGHTA; CDR2 reads FQGNSA. The CDR3 contains 14 residues. V lost 1 base and J lost 7, with 11 bases in between. The chain's CDR3 is CASSLDRVLNEQFF. In DNA form, the CDR3 reads TGTGCCAGCAGCTTAGACAGAGTTCTGAATGAGCAGTTCTTC. The complete variable domain, with remaining parts taken from reference TRBV7-2 and TRBJ2-1, reads GAGVSQSPSNKVTEKGKDVELRCDPISGHTALYWYRQSLGQGLEFLIYFQGNSAPDKSGLPSDRFSAERTGGSVSTLTIQRTQQEDSAVYLCASSLDRVLNEQFFGPGTRLTVL.

The rearrangement links TRBV19 to TRBJ1-2; 9 bases are shared with TRBD1. V lost 3 bases and J lost 4; bases outside the gene matches: 3. Per the germline V gene, CDR1 is LNHDA and CDR2 is SQIVND (reference sequence). The CDR3 extends over 14 amino acids. The CDR3: CASSMGTGIYGYTF. CDR3 DNA sequence: TGTGCCAGTAGTATGGGGACAGGGATCTATGGCTACACCTTC.

The V gene is TRBV11-3, the J gene TRBJ2-1, with D hard to call. Germline V gene lookup returns CDR1 SGHNT and CDR2 YENEEA. Trimming stripped 4 bases from V and 10 bases from J, with 11 bases between. The CDR3 covers 12 residues. Here the CDR3 DNA reads TGTGCCAGCAGCTCGATGGAGCTAGAGCAGTTCTTC. This codes for CASSSMELEQFF.

The rearrangement links TRBV19 to TRBJ1-2, with 7 bases lining up with TRBD1. The CDR3 covers 14 residues. V trimming: 4 bases; J trimming: 5 bases; junction bases outside the gene matches: 7. Per germline, CDR1 LNHDA and CDR2 SQIVND (reference sequence). The chain's CDR3 is CASSTGQDWYGYTF. For the CDR3, the DNA is TGTGCCAGTAGTACCGGACAGGATTGGTATGGCTACACCTTC.